This T cell receptor (beta chain) was recorded in a study of T cell clonotyping in hematopoietic cell transplantation. Study findings and constraints: Few recipient clonotypes overlapped donors; over 97% were de novo at given depth. CD4 and CD8 repertoire contributions could not be separated without sorting. Pathologically expanded recipient clonotypes increased progressively from day 30 to day 180 as diversity fell.

The CDR3 loop spans 16 amino acids. In germline, CDR1 is SGHRS, CDR2 YFSETQ. Trimming took 2 bases from V and 5 from J; bases not matched to a gene: 12. Time point specified: recipient sample about 28 days before transplant, after cytoreduction. Blood collection times were about day -28 and days 30, 100, 180 posttransplant. Note on this clone: The antigen is unknown.

Only in-frame clones appear in the TCRdb table, and some are missing; sequencing was by immunoSEQ multiplex PCR. The sample holds approximately 3,000 clones, about 94% seen once. The chain joins TRBV5-1 to TRBJ2-7; 8 bases fit TRBD1. Sequencing used peripheral blood mononuclear cells, obtained before stem cell transplant. The sequence was collected from a woman between 45 and 65 years old with chronic myeloid leukemia. Some clones in this sample may be carry-over from other donors' samples. CDR3 coding DNA: TGCGCCAGCAGCTTAGCTCCAGGACAGGGACCCCACGAGCAGTACTTC. Translation: CASSLAPGQGPHEQYF.